This paragraph reports one T cell receptor (beta chain). Its antigen is unknown. The sample originates from a study of identifying expanded T cells in peripheral blood. Study conclusions and caveats: Across healthy donors, higher total template counts meant significantly greater approximately two-week count variance. Over two and four weeks, about 17 and 20 clones changed, versus roughly 1.1 between replicates.

Here immunoSEQ multiplex PCR was the method, and the copy in TCRdb shows in-frame clones only, minus some. The table has about 54,000 clones, about nine tenths seen once. CDR3 length equals 14 residues. V lost 2 bases, J lost 3 bases, and 12 bases lay in between. CDR1 is SGDLS, CDR2 YYNGEE, per germline. During the collection period, no donor immune events like infections were recorded. V gene TRBV9 combines with J gene TRBJ2-7, with D perhaps TRBD2 (5 bases). The sequenced material came from blood. The sequence was obtained from a person aged 18 to 70 in good health. The CDR3 nucleotides read TGTGCCAGCAGCGTGGAGGAACCCAACTACGAGCAGTACTTC. This gives the protein CASSVEEPNYEQYF.